Following are 14 T cell receptor beta chains from one sample sequenced in a study of beta chain features in type 1 diabetes. Isolated RNA was reverse transcribed in full, so expressed TCRB transcripts were sequenced. TCRdb's table, derived via immunoSEQ multiplex PCR, lists solely in-frame clones and lacks some. Of 400,000 to 500,000 clones in the sample, about 14% were seen once. Sequenced input: naive CD4+ T cells from blood. These receptors all stem from a man aged 25-45 years in good health.

Many counts were recorded for this clone. J is TRBJ2-5 and V is TRBV30, with unresolved D. Germline assignment: CDR1 GTSNPN and CDR2 SVGIG (reference sequence). Trimming pared 1 base from V and 3 bases from J, leaving 0 bases between. The CDR3 runs 10 residues. As DNA, the CDR3 is TGTGCCTGGAGTGAAGAGACCCAGTACTTC. As protein: CAWSEETQYF.

The rearrangement joins TRBV18 to TRBJ1-4; no clear D. Germline lookup yields CDR1 KGHSH and CDR2 LQKENI. CDR3 length: 14 amino acids. V was clipped by 1 base and J by 7 bases, with 10 bases between them. CDR3 nucleotide sequence: TGTGCCAGCTCACCACGGGTGTTAAGTGAAAAACTGTTTTTT. This gives the protein CASSPRVLSEKLFF. The whole variable domain, filled in from reference TRBV18 and TRBJ1-4, reads NAGVMQNPRHLVRRRGQEARLRCSPMKGHSHVYWYRQLPEEGLKFMVYLQKENIIDESGMPKERFSAEFPKEGPSILRIQQVVRGDSAAYFCASSPRVLSEKLFFGSGTQLSVL.

The chain is built from TRBV27 and TRBJ2-4; 7 bases map to TRBD1. The CDR3 is made up of 16 amino acids. CDR1 is MNHEY, CDR2 SMNVEV, per germline (reference sequence). The J segment lost 0 bases and the V segment lost 6 bases, leaving 8 bases of the junction unmatched. CDR3 loop: CASRSTGSIAKNIQYF. In DNA form, the CDR3 reads TGTGCCAGCAGATCGACAGGGTCTATAGCCAAAAACATTCAGTACTTC.

The chain employs TRBV10-3 and TRBJ1-2, with 10 bases that match TRBD1. The germline CDR1 and CDR2 sequences are ENHRY and SYGVKD. Trimming cost V 7 bases and J 7 bases; bases outside gene matches: 12. This CDR3 has 15 amino acids. The CDR3: CAINVAPGQGLGYTF. The DNA of the CDR3 is TGTGCCATCAACGTGGCCCCGGGACAGGGGCTTGGCTACACCTTC.

CDR3 sequence: CASSPSGPETQYF. CDR3 DNA sequence: TGTGCCAGCAGTCCATCCGGACCCGAGACCCAGTACTTC. The chain uses TRBV25-1 and TRBJ2-5; D remains unclear. The germline gives CDR1 MGHDK, CDR2 SYGVNS. The V and J ends lost 5 bases and 5 bases respectively, with 12 bases between them. CDR3 length: 13 amino acids.

The V gene is TRBV5-4, the J gene TRBJ1-1; 7 nucleotides agree with TRBD1. Germline V gives CDR1 SGHNT, CDR2 YYREEE (reference sequence). J was trimmed by 0 bases and V by 4 bases; bases with no gene match: 6. CDR3 length: 15 amino acids. CDR3 sequence reads: CASSPSGTVNTEAFF. The CDR3 DNA is TGTGCCAGCAGCCCCTCGGGGACAGTGAACACTGAAGCTTTCTTT.

This clone has only a few counts. This chain uses TRBV4-2 with TRBJ2-6; D is unclear. Germline V gives CDR1 LGHNA, CDR2 YNFKEQ. The CDR3 covers 15 residues. V was shortened by 4 bases and J by 5 bases, with 12 bases between the two germline ends. CDR3 region: CASSPEALRANVLTF. In DNA form, the CDR3 reads TGTGCCAGCAGCCCCGAAGCCCTGAGGGCCAACGTCCTGACTTTC.

This clone has only a few counts. The chain links TRBV11-3 to TRBJ2-5; a weak D match, TRBD1 (6 bases). Per the germline V gene, CDR1 is SGHNT and CDR2 is YENEEA. CDR3 length equals 12 residues. Trimming removed 5 bases from V and 4 bases from J, with 8 bases in between. CDR3: CASSTGRETQYF. In DNA, the CDR3 is TGTGCCAGCAGCACAGGGCGAGAGACCCAGTACTTC.

CDR3 coding DNA: TGCGCCAGCAGCCAATCTCTTCCCCGACAGGGGGCTGGAAACACCATATATTTT. Translating gives CASSQSLPRQGAGNTIYF. The chain uses TRBV4-3 and TRBJ1-3; 9 positions match TRBD1. V lost 2 bases and J lost 2; bases outside the gene matches: 10. CDR3 length: 18 residues. The germline V gene encodes CDR1 LGHNA and CDR2 YSLEER.

This clone was seen more than once but under ten times. The J gene is TRBJ1-2, the V gene TRBV30; D unclear. The CDR3 covers 12 residues. Germline V gene sequence: CDR1 GTSNPN, CDR2 SVGIG (reference sequence). V shed 0 bases and J shed 7 bases, with 9 bases lying between them. The CDR3 spells CAWSVKSVGYTF. The CDR3 DNA is TGTGCCTGGAGTGTTAAGTCCGTTGGCTACACCTTC.

This chain uses TRBV7-6 with TRBJ2-3; 7 bases are a match to TRBD2. Losses at the gene ends were 3 bases for V and 1 base for J; bases not matched to a gene: 13. CDR3 length: 18 amino acids. The germline CDR1 and CDR2 sequences are SGHVS and FNYEAQ. The CDR3 region has the DNA TGTGCCAGCAGCTTGGCCGGGGGGATGGGGTCCCGCACAGATACGCAGTATTTT. Encoded protein: CASSLAGGMGSRTDTQYF.

This chain uses TRBV19 with TRBJ1-5, with 8 bases identical to TRBD1. The trim removed 5 bases at V and 2 bases at J, leaving 2 bases unmatched. Germline-derived CDR1 and CDR2 are LNHDA and SQIVND (reference sequence). CDR3 length: 14 residues. CDR3 coding DNA: TGTGCCAGTAGTGCGACAGGGGGCAATCAGCCCCAGCATTTT. Translated: CASSATGGNQPQHF.

This clone was found a few times. J is TRBJ2-2 and V is TRBV6-5, with a weak D call TRBD1 (6 bases). Germline CDR1 and CDR2: MNHEY and SVGAGI. V was pared by 5 bases and J by 8 bases, with 18 bases between. This CDR3 contains 15 residues. The CDR3 DNA reads TGTGCCAGCAGTCCGTGGCTCCAGGGGAGTGGGGAGCTGTTTTTT. Translation gives CASSPWLQGSGELFF.

The gene calls are TRBV4-1 and TRBJ2-5, with D tentatively TRBD1 or TRBD2 (5 bases each). Germline V gene lookup returns CDR1 MGHRA and CDR2 YSYEKL. V dropped 4 bases and J dropped 1 base, with 10 bases sitting between them. CDR3 length: 14 amino acids. The CDR3 is CASSPPGRQETQYF. CDR3 bases: TGCGCCAGCAGCCCTCCGGGACGCCAAGAGACCCAGTACTTC.